The clone carrying this T cell receptor (beta chain) is a singleton in its sample. The antigen is not known. Profiled with immunoSEQ multiplex PCR; TCRdb holds only in-frame clones, not every one. The table shows tens of thousands of clones, with around 70% occurring only once. The sample originates from a study of vaccination effects on CD4 cells after COVID-19. Study-level information: Samples collected post-vaccine were obtained a median of 72 days after the second dose.

V shed 5 bases and J 2 bases; nucleotides not matched to a gene: 4. The CDR3 runs 15 residues. In germline, CDR1 is MNHEY, CDR2 SMNVEV (reference sequence). Antigen-specific CD4+ T cells were first expanded with viral peptide pools by the ViraFEST assay and only then sequenced. Culture proceeded for about 11 days, and CD4+ T cells were then isolated. Everyone in the study got two shots of either the BNT162b2 or mRNA-1273 vaccine. Vaccine recipients, nucleocapsid antibody negative, had no prior SARS-CoV-2 infection. Specimen: CD4+ T cells from PBMCs cultured with HCoV-229E spike peptides, collected after COVID-19 vaccination. This clonotype originated in a human donor who received a COVID-19 vaccine. V is TRBV27 and J is TRBJ2-2; TRBD1 matches at 8 bases. CDR3 DNA: TGTGCCAGCAGTCCGCAGGGGGCTAACACCGGGGAGCTGTTTTTT. Its translation is CASSPQGANTGELFF.